The 26 T cell receptor beta chains below were found in one sample sequenced in a study of patients and donors after allogeneic stem cell transplantation. TCRdb ran MiXCR on the RT-PCR reads and lists one entry per CDR3 protein. Altogether 150,000 to 200,000 distinct CDR3 sequences are present, roughly 40% being singletons, with the ten largest covering 25% to 35%. Specimen: blood, either unsorted or a sorted T cell fraction (not recorded which). The origin of the receptors is a human donor who was either an allogeneic HSCT recipient or a stem cell or donor lymphocyte infusion donor (not recorded which). It is not recorded whose cells these are; they may come from a transplant donor.

This chain uses TRBV27 with TRBJ1-1; no reliable D call. Germline V lookup: CDR1 MNHEY, CDR2 SMNVEV (reference sequence). Trimming removed 7 bases at V and 4 bases at J, with 16 bases between. The CDR3 has 14 residues. The CDR3 DNA follows: TGTGCCAGCAATGATCACTGGGGTTTCACTGAAGCTTTCTTT. Translated, it gives CASNDHWGFTEAFF.

This clonotype turned up a few times. The chain recombines TRBV20-1 with TRBJ1-5; D gene ambiguous. Germline CDR1 and CDR2: DFQATT and SNEGSKA (reference sequence). Deletions cut 6 bases from V and 7 bases from J, with 22 bases between. This CDR3 has 15 amino acids. The CDR3 DNA sequence: TGCAGTGCCTATACCGGGCCCGCAGAGGGACAGCCCCAGCATTTT. Encoded protein: CSAYTGPAEGQPQHF.

The V gene is TRBV12-3 or TRBV12-4, the J gene TRBJ2-7, with 13 bases that match TRBD2. After removal of 4 bases from V and 7 bases from J, the junction contained 10 bases not matched to a gene. The CDR3 has 16 residues. The CDR3 region is CASSYRGGLAGPEQYF. In DNA, the CDR3 is TGTGCCAGCAGTTACCGGGGGGGACTAGCGGGACCAGAGCAGTACTTC.

This clonotype was observed a few times. The rearrangement links TRBV5-1 to TRBJ1-3; TRBD1 agrees at 7 bases. The J segment lost 0 bases and the V segment lost 0 bases, leaving 6 bases of the junction unmatched. Germline assignment: CDR1 SGHRS and CDR2 YFSETQ. CDR3 length: 17 residues. The CDR3 protein is CASSLEGQPLSGNTIYF. In DNA form, the CDR3 reads TGCGCCAGCAGCTTGGAGGGACAGCCTCTCTCTGGAAACACCATATATTTT.

A few counts support this clonotype. V and J are TRBV6-6 and TRBJ2-2; D not resolved. Looked up from germline, CDR1 is MNHNY and CDR2 is SVGAGI (reference sequence). The CDR3 covers 13 residues. V lost 4 bases and J lost 4, with 7 bases in between. The CDR3 DNA is TGTGCCAGCAGTTCCGGGCGCACCGGGGAGCTGTTTTTT. Amino acids: CASSSGRTGELFF.

CDR3 coding DNA: TGCGCCAGCAGCTTGGATGGGGGACGCACAGATACGCAGTATTTT. Its translation: CASSLDGGRTDTQYF. V gene TRBV5-1 combines with J gene TRBJ2-3; D possibly matches TRBD1 or TRBD2 (5 bases each). The CDR3 covers 15 residues. Germline lookup yields CDR1 SGHRS and CDR2 YFSETQ. V gave up 0 bases and J gave up 1 base, with 9 bases separating them.

V is TRBV7-8 and J is TRBJ1-6; D possibly corresponds to TRBD1 (5 bases). Germline-derived CDR1 and CDR2 are SGHVS and FQNEAQ. V lost 3 bases and J 8 bases, leaving 11 bases between the germline ends. The CDR3 sequence is 14 residues long. CDR3 amino acids: CASSFTGGDSPLHF. The CDR3 nucleotides are TGTGCCAGCAGCTTCACGGGGGGGGATTCACCCCTCCACTTT.

This clonotype has a handful of counts. The rearrangement links TRBV27 to TRBJ2-7; 9 positions agree with TRBD1. CDR1 and CDR2 (germline): MNHEY, SMNVEV (reference sequence). The CDR3 has 14 residues. V was clipped by 5 bases and J by 3 bases; unmatched bases: 5. CDR3 residues: CASSGDRVNYEQYF. The DNA for the CDR3 is TGTGCCAGCAGTGGGGACAGGGTCAACTACGAGCAGTACTTC.

This rearrangement joins TRBV7-9 to TRBJ1-2; D perhaps matches TRBD1 (5 bases). CDR3 size: 15 residues. Trimming removed 1 base at V and 2 bases at J, with 11 bases between. Germline assignment: CDR1 SEHNR and CDR2 FQNEAQ (reference sequence). Written as DNA, the CDR3 is TGTGCCAGCAGCTTAGGGTCGGGGCAGAACTATGGCTACACCTTC. Translation: CASSLGSGQNYGYTF. Full variable domain (missing parts from reference TRBV7-9 and TRBJ1-2): DTGVSQNPRHKITKRGQNVTFRCDPISEHNRLYWYRQTLGQGPEFLTYFQNEAQLEKSRLLSDRFSAERPKGSFSTLEIQRTEQGDSAMYLCASSLGSGQNYGYTFGSGTRLTVV.

This rearrangement joins TRBV6-2 or TRBV6-3 to TRBJ1-1, with 8 bases fitting TRBD1. CDR3 length equals 14 residues. The germline gives CDR1 MNHEY, CDR2 SVGEGT. The CDR3 sequence: CRYRRGPPNTEAFF. The DNA for the CDR3 is TGTAGGTACCGCAGGGGGCCACCGAACACTGAAGCTTTCTTT.

CDR3 sequence: CASLTGRNTEAFF. The CDR3 DNA reads as TGTGCCAGCCTGACAGGGCGGAACACTGAAGCTTTCTTT. The J gene is TRBJ1-1, the V gene TRBV12-3 or TRBV12-4; 7 nucleotides align to TRBD1. The junction had 4 bases not matched to a gene; V was cut back by 8 bases and J by 1 base. The CDR3 loop spans 13 amino acids.

The chain combines TRBV28 with TRBJ2-7; D gene uncertain. CDR1 is MDHEN and CDR2 is SYDVKM in the germline V gene. The CDR3 loop spans 10 amino acids. V lost 5 bases and J lost 4, with 3 bases in between. This CDR3 reads CASSTYEQYF. As DNA, the CDR3 is TGTGCCAGCAGTACGTACGAGCAGTACTTC.

The table lists this clonotype with a count of one. The chain has TRBV28 and TRBJ2-7; D might be TRBD2 (6 bases). CDR1 and CDR2 from the germline V gene are MDHEN and SYDVKM. This CDR3 spans 15 amino acids. The V end lost 5 bases, the J end lost 5 bases, and 19 bases lay between the germline ends. The CDR3 coding sequence is TGTGCCAGCAGTCCACAGCGGGCAGAGCTGGACGAGCAGTACTTC. Translating it yields CASSPQRAELDEQYF. Based on the CDR3 plus reference TRBV28 and TRBJ2-7, the full variable domain is DVKVTQSSRYLVKRTGEKVFLECVQDMDHENMFWYRQDPGLGLRLIYFSYDVKMKEKGDIPEGYSVSREKKERFSLILESASTNQTSMYLCASSPQRAELDEQYFGPGTRLTVT.

This chain joins TRBV12-3 or TRBV12-4 and TRBJ1-4; D is uncertain. The CDR3 has 15 amino acids. Trimming removed 4 bases from V and 3 bases from J, with 12 bases in between. The CDR3 sequence is CASSSEGAANEKLFF. The CDR3 DNA reads as TGTGCCAGCAGTTCCGAGGGCGCGGCTAATGAAAAACTGTTTTTT.

The chain is built from TRBV28 and TRBJ1-5; the D gene is possibly TRBD1 (5 bases). The CDR3 extends over 14 amino acids. The V end was cut by 1 base, the J end by 9 bases, with 13 bases between. Per the germline V gene, CDR1 is MDHEN and CDR2 is SYDVKM. CDR3 bases: TGTGCCAGCAGTTTATCGGCAGGGAGACGGCCCCAGCATTTT. Protein sequence: CASSLSAGRRPQHF.

In its sample, this clonotype was seen a few times. V is TRBV12-3 or TRBV12-4 and J is TRBJ2-5; 7 bases fit TRBD2. CDR3 size: 16 residues. V shed 6 bases, J shed 1 base, and the junction held 11 bases outside the gene matches. The CDR3 is CASRPRTSGAQETQYF. The DNA of the CDR3 is TGTGCCAGCAGGCCTCGAACAAGCGGGGCCCAAGAGACCCAGTACTTC.

The chain carries TRBV9 and TRBJ2-3, with TRBD2 matching over 8 bases. This CDR3 contains 14 residues. Germline CDR1 SGDLS, CDR2 YYNGEE. Germline trimming cut 6 bases from V and 0 bases from J; bases unmatched to any gene: 3. CDR3 nucleotides: TGTGCCAGCATGTCGGGAGGGAGCACAGATACGCAGTATTTT. This translates into CASMSGGSTDTQYF. Based on the CDR3 plus reference TRBV9 and TRBJ2-3, the full variable domain is DSGVTQTPKHLITATGQRVTLRCSPRSGDLSVYWYQQSLDQGLQFLIQYYNGEERAKGNILERFSAQQFPDLHSELNLSSLELGDSALYFCASMSGGSTDTQYFGPGTRLTVL.

This sequence joins TRBV12-3 or TRBV12-4 and TRBJ2-3; 11 bases align to TRBD2. The junction had 5 bases not matched to a gene; V was cut back by 5 bases and J by 1 base. The CDR3 covers 16 residues. Here the CDR3 reads CASSRGLAGRTDTQYF. In DNA form, the CDR3 reads TGTGCCAGCAGTCGTGGACTAGCGGGTCGCACAGATACGCAGTATTTT.

The J gene is TRBJ2-3, the V gene TRBV6-2 or TRBV6-3; 11 nucleotides agree with TRBD2. The CDR3 sequence is 15 residues long. With 4 bases clipped from V and 2 bases from J, the junction kept 2 bases outside the gene matches. The germline CDR1 and CDR2 sequences are MNHEY and SVGEGT. The CDR3 here is CASSWGLADTDTQYF. Written as DNA, the CDR3 is TGTGCCAGCAGTTGGGGACTAGCGGACACAGATACGCAGTATTTT.

The sample holds many counts of this clonotype. J is TRBJ1-2 and V is TRBV6-5; tentative D call: TRBD1 (6 bases). Trimming removed 5 bases from V and 7 bases from J, with 17 bases in between. Looked up from germline, CDR1 is MNHEY and CDR2 is SVGAGI. The CDR3 consists of 14 residues. The CDR3 loop reads CASSGLQGYGGYTF. CDR3 sequence (DNA): TGTGCCAGCAGTGGCCTACAGGGATACGGTGGCTACACCTTC.

The rearrangement joins TRBV6-5 to TRBJ1-5; D ambiguous. Germline-derived CDR1 and CDR2 are MNHEY and SVGAGI. The CDR3 is 14 residues long. The V gene lost 10 bases and the J gene lost 1 base, with 14 bases spanning the gap. CDR3 amino acids: CATRPRESNQPQHF. In DNA form, the CDR3 reads TGTGCCACCCGCCCGCGGGAGAGCAATCAGCCCCAGCATTTT.

This clonotype was detected only a few times. The CDR3 DNA reads as TGTGCCGTCTGGGACGCCTATGAAAAACTGTTTTTT. Its translation: CAVWDAYEKLFF. The chain has TRBV2 and TRBJ1-4; D perhaps matches TRBD1 (5 bases). Germline V gene sequence: CDR1 SNHLY, CDR2 FYNNEI. V lost 11 bases to trimming and J lost 6 bases, with 13 bases between them. This CDR3 contains 12 residues. The whole variable domain, remainder taken from reference TRBV2 and TRBJ1-4, is EPEVTQTPSHQVTQMGQEVILRCVPISNHLYFYWYRQILGQKVEFLVSFYNNEISEKSEIFDDQFSVERPDGSNFTLKIRSTKLEDSAMYFCAVWDAYEKLFFGSGTQLSVL.

The chain uses TRBV19 and TRBJ1-1; D perhaps matches TRBD1 (5 bases). The ends were cut back, 4 bases at V and 1 base at J, with 10 bases in the middle. Germline V gene sequence: CDR1 LNHDA, CDR2 SQIVND (reference sequence). The CDR3 contains 14 residues. CDR3 in amino acids: CASSSGTTNTEAFF. The CDR3 DNA reads TGTGCCAGTAGTAGCGGGACTACGAACACTGAAGCTTTCTTT.

This clonotype has just a few counts. The J gene is TRBJ2-7, the V gene TRBV9, with 9 bases fitting TRBD2. Germline CDR1 and CDR2: SGDLS and YYNGEE. This CDR3 region has 15 residues. V shed 4 bases and J 5 bases; nucleotides not matched to a gene: 10. The CDR3 DNA sequence: TGTGCCAGCAGCCCCCGGAATAGCGGGAGCGACGAGCAGTACTTC. Translating gives CASSPRNSGSDEQYF.

Note on this clonotype: The junction departs from germline at one end; a sequencing error may be responsible. V gene TRBV3-1 combines with J gene TRBJ2-2; maybe TRBD2 (7 bases). The CDR3 runs to 12 residues. Germline V lookup: CDR1 LGHDT, CDR2 YNNKEL (reference sequence). The CDR3 DNA sequence: TGTGCTAGCAGCCAAGAACGGGGGGCGCCGTTTTTT. As protein: CASSQERGAPFF.

The chain combines TRBV6-6 with TRBJ2-2; possibly TRBD2 for D (6 bases). Germline V lookup: CDR1 MNHNY, CDR2 SVGAGI (reference sequence). The V gene lost 6 bases and the J gene lost 6 bases, with 14 bases spanning the gap. The CDR3 covers 14 residues. The CDR3 coding sequence is TGTGCCAGCAGGCCGGGAGAGGGATCCGGGGAGCTGTTTTTT. Amino acid sequence: CASRPGEGSGELFF.